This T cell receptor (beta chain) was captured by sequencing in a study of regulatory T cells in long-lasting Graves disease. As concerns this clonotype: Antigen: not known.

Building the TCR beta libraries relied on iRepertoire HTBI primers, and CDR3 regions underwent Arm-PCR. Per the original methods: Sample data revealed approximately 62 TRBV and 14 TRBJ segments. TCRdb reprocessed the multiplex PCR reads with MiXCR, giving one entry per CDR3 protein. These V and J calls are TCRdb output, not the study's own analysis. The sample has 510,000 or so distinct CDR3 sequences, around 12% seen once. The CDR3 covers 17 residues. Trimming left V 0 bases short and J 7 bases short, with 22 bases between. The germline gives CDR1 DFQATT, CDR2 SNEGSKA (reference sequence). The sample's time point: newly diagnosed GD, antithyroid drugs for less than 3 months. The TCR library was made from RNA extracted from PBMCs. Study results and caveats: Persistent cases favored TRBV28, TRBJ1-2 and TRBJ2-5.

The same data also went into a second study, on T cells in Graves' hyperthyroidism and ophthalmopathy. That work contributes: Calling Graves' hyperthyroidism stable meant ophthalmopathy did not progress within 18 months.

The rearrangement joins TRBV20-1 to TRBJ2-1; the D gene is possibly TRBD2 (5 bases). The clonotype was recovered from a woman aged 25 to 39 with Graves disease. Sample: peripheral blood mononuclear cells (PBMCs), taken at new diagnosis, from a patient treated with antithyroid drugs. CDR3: CSARDFLGGFGDNEQFF. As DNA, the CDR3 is TGCAGTGCTAGAGACTTCCTGGGTGGCTTCGGGGATAATGAGCAGTTCTTC.